The 30 T cell receptor beta chains presented below share a single source sample, sequenced in a study of shared clonotypes between healthy human individuals. Generated by immunoSEQ multiplex PCR, the TCRdb table keeps only in-frame clones and is missing some. The sample shows 2.3 million or so clones, 85% to 95% of them seen only once. Sequenced sample: naive CD4+ T cells from PBMCs. As for subset: CD45RA+ positively selected. These receptors were obtained from a young man in good health. Some clones in this sample may be carry-over from other donors' samples.

About this clone itself: Other DNA sequences from this sample encode an identical CDR3 as well. In nucleotides, the CDR3 is TGTGCCAGTAGGGACAGTAAAAACATTCAGTACTTC. Its translation is CASRDSKNIQYF. This chain connects TRBV2 to TRBJ2-4, with 7 bases fitting TRBD1. The CDR3 totals 12 residues. CDR1 and CDR2 from the germline V gene are SNHLY and FYNNEI. The ends lost 9 bases at V and 4 bases at J; junction bases unmatched: 3.

The chain combines TRBV9 with TRBJ2-1, with 9 bases matching TRBD2. Germline V gene data show CDR1 as SGDLS and CDR2 as YYNGEE. The CDR3 consists of 16 residues. The V gene end was trimmed by 7 bases and the J gene end by 8 bases; junction bases not matched to a gene: 16. CDR3 coding DNA: TGTGCCAGCTCCCACGGTGCGGGAGGGCCGGGGGATGAGCAGTTCTTC. Its protein product is CASSHGAGGPGDEQFF.

The CDR3 coding sequence is TGTGCCACCAGCATAACCCGGGACTCCATTCGCCACGAGCAGTACTTC. Residues: CATSITRDSIRHEQYF. V and J are TRBV15 and TRBJ2-7, with a weak D call TRBD2 (6 bases). This CDR3 spans 16 amino acids. The V end lost 4 bases, the J end lost 5 bases, and 21 bases lay between the germline ends. Germline values: CDR1 LNHNV, CDR2 YYDKDF (reference sequence). Supplemented by reference TRBV15 and TRBJ2-7, the full variable domain reads DAMVIQNPRYQVTQFGKPVTLSCSQTLNHNVMYWYQQKSSQAPKLLFHYYDKDFNNEADTPDNFQSRRPNTSFCFLDIRSPGLGDTAMYLCATSITRDSIRHEQYFGPGTRLTVT.

V and J are TRBV6-1 and TRBJ2-3; 7 nucleotides align to TRBD1. This CDR3 region has 17 residues. The germline V gene encodes CDR1 MNHNS and CDR2 SASEGT. V trimming: 4 bases; J trimming: 4 bases; junction bases outside the gene matches: 14. CDR3 loop: CASSVGDSLFGPDTQYF. The DNA for the CDR3 is TGTGCCAGCAGTGTAGGGGACAGTCTTTTTGGGCCAGATACGCAGTATTTT.

CDR3 DNA sequence: TGTGCCAGCAGTGTCATCGGGACAGGGGCCTACGAGCAGTACTTC. It yields the protein CASSVIGTGAYEQYF. The rearrangement links TRBV28 to TRBJ2-7; TRBD1 matches at 10 bases. The CDR3 runs to 15 residues. Germline values: CDR1 MDHEN, CDR2 SYDVKM. V trimming: 5 bases; J trimming: 2 bases; junction bases outside the gene matches: 6.

This clone has a handful of counts. J is TRBJ1-1 and V is TRBV5-1; tentative D call: TRBD1 (5 bases). V lost 0 bases to trimming and J lost 4 bases, with 10 bases between them. This CDR3 has 14 residues. Germline V gene lookup returns CDR1 SGHRS and CDR2 YFSETQ. Here the CDR3 reads CASSLVPGGTEAFF. Here the CDR3 DNA reads TGCGCCAGCAGCTTGGTCCCCGGGGGCACTGAAGCTTTCTTT.

The rearrangement uses TRBV5-8 and TRBJ2-3, with D possibly being TRBD1 (5 bases). The V gene's germline CDR1 is SGHTS and CDR2 YDEGEE. The CDR3 extends over 16 amino acids. Trimming removed 6 bases at V and 0 bases at J, with 17 bases between. CDR3 sequence reads: CASKPLQAASTDTQYF. The CDR3 nucleotides read TGTGCCAGCAAACCCTTACAGGCAGCTAGCACAGATACGCAGTATTTT.

The chain is built from TRBV2 and TRBJ1-2; a possible D gene is TRBD1 (5 bases). The CDR3 extends over 11 amino acids. The V end was cut by 8 bases, the J end by 8 bases, with 12 bases between. Germline V gives CDR1 SNHLY, CDR2 FYNNEI. The CDR3 here is CASGREGGYTF. CDR3 in DNA: TGTGCCAGCGGCAGGGAAGGAGGCTACACCTTC.

CDR3 in amino acids: CASTLTGEYYEQYF. In DNA, the CDR3 is TGTGCCAGCACCCTGACAGGGGAGTACTACGAGCAGTACTTC. The rearrangement links TRBV2 to TRBJ2-7; 8 positions agree with TRBD1. CDR3 length: 14 residues. V lost 7 bases, J lost 3 bases, and 8 bases stayed unmatched. Germline CDR1 and CDR2: SNHLY and FYNNEI. The entire variable domain, with the rest obtained from reference TRBV2 and TRBJ2-7, is as follows: EPEVTQTPSHQVTQMGQEVILRCVPISNHLYFYWYRQILGQKVEFLVSFYNNEISEKSEIFDDQFSVERPDGSNFTLKIRSTKLEDSAMYFCASTLTGEYYEQYFGPGTRLTVT.

The chain employs TRBV19 and TRBJ1-2, with a tentative D call TRBD1 (5 bases). CDR1 LNHDA and CDR2 SQIVND come from the germline V gene (reference sequence). CDR3 length: 14 amino acids. The V end was cut by 3 bases, the J end by 8 bases, with 16 bases between. The chain's CDR3 is CASSIPGRIEGYTF. The CDR3 nucleotides are TGTGCCAGTAGTATCCCGGGACGGATAGAAGGCTACACCTTC.

Comments on this clone: The sample contains more than one DNA sequence encoding this CDR3. The chain links TRBV5-1 to TRBJ2-2; TRBD2 agrees at 14 bases. The V gene end was trimmed by 4 bases and the J gene end by 6 bases; junction bases not matched to a gene: 2. This CDR3 is built from 15 residues. From germline, CDR1 is SGHRS and CDR2 YFSETQ. The CDR3 reads CASSATSGRAGELFF. The CDR3 DNA reads TGCGCCAGCAGCGCGACTAGCGGGAGGGCCGGGGAGCTGTTTTTT.

This chain joins TRBV9 and TRBJ2-1; TRBD2 matches 15 bases. The ends lost 7 bases at V and 9 bases at J; junction bases unmatched: 8. Germline loops: CDR1 SGDLS, CDR2 YYNGEE. CDR3 size: 15 residues. CDR3 sequence (DNA): TGTGCCAGCCGGACTGGACTAGCGGGAGGGGGTGAGCAGTTCTTC. Amino acids: CASRTGLAGGGEQFF.

The rearrangement uses TRBV18 and TRBJ2-7; 8 nucleotides match TRBD1. The CDR3 runs to 14 residues. The germline CDR1 and CDR2 sequences are KGHSH and LQKENI. Trimming removed 3 bases from V and 6 bases from J; junction bases left unmatched: 7. The CDR3 bases are TGTGCCAGCTCACCGGACAGGGCCCACGCCGAGCAGTACTTC. Translated: CASSPDRAHAEQYF.

The CDR3 reads CSVAKSTGYEQYF. CDR3 in DNA: TGCAGCGTTGCCAAGAGTACGGGCTACGAGCAGTACTTC. The J gene is TRBJ2-7, the V gene TRBV29-1; no definite D call. The CDR3 runs to 13 residues. The V end was cut by 4 bases, the J end by 3 bases, with 13 bases between. Germline loops: CDR1 SQVTM, CDR2 ANQGSEA.

On this clone itself: The sample holds other DNA sequences that translate to the same CDR3. CDR3 in amino acids: CASSYQDRVGGYTF. The DNA for the CDR3 is TGTGCCAGCAGTTACCAGGACAGGGTGGGAGGCTACACCTTC. This chain connects TRBV6-5 to TRBJ1-2, with TRBD1 identical over 8 bases. This CDR3 is built from 14 residues. Looked up from germline, CDR1 is MNHEY and CDR2 is SVGAGI. The junction had 7 bases not matched to a gene; V was cut back by 2 bases and J by 8 bases.

The chain recombines TRBV6-1 with TRBJ1-4, with 8 bases fitting TRBD1. CDR3 size: 15 residues. Germline CDR1 is MNHNS and CDR2 is SASEGT. Trimming took 6 bases from V and 12 from J; bases not matched to a gene: 15. The CDR3 spells CASSDFGQGYGELFF. As DNA, the CDR3 is TGTGCCAGCAGCGACTTCGGACAGGGTTACGGAGAACTGTTTTTT.

The V gene is TRBV29-1, the J gene TRBJ1-2, with D possibly TRBD1 on 5 matching bases. The CDR3 has 14 amino acids. In germline, CDR1 is SQVTM, CDR2 ANQGSEA. Trimming took off 6 bases at V and 7 bases at J, with 21 bases between the two ends. The CDR3 DNA reads as TGCAGCGTGTACACACAGGCATGGAGGGCTGGCTACACCTTC. As protein: CSVYTQAWRAGYTF.

The genes are TRBV28 and TRBJ2-7; 7 bases align to TRBD2. V shed 2 bases and J 3 bases; nucleotides not matched to a gene: 4. This CDR3 comprises 14 residues. The germline gives CDR1 MDHEN, CDR2 SYDVKM. CDR3 sequence: CASSLQGTNYEQYF. CDR3 nucleotide sequence: TGTGCCAGCAGTTTACAAGGGACTAACTACGAGCAGTACTTC.

Of note for this clone: Other DNA sequences in this specimen translate into the identical CDR3. This chain connects TRBV29-1 to TRBJ2-5; 7 bases align to TRBD1. The CDR3 has 12 residues. J gave up 4 bases and V 3 bases, and 2 bases lay outside the gene matches. The V gene's germline CDR1 is SQVTM and CDR2 ANQGSEA. CDR3 region: CSVDRGIETQYF. In DNA form, the CDR3 reads TGCAGCGTTGACAGGGGGATAGAGACCCAGTACTTC.

In nucleotides, the CDR3 is TGCGCCAGCAGCTTGGCCGTAGGACTAGAATTGGAGACCCAGTACTTC. It encodes CASSLAVGLELETQYF. V usage is TRBV5-1 and J usage is TRBJ2-5; 7 positions match TRBD2. The CDR3 sequence is 16 residues long. V lost 0 bases and J lost 5; bases outside the gene matches: 10. The germline gives CDR1 SGHRS, CDR2 YFSETQ.

The V and J genes are TRBV5-1 and TRBJ2-2, with D perhaps matching TRBD1 (6 bases). Germline CDR1 reads SGHRS; CDR2 reads YFSETQ. The V end was cut by 4 bases, the J end by 3 bases, with 16 bases between. The CDR3 consists of 16 residues. Here the CDR3 reads CASSPGTPTDTGELFF. The DNA of the CDR3 is TGCGCCAGCAGCCCCGGGACACCCACGGACACCGGGGAGCTGTTTTTT.

The genes are TRBV9 and TRBJ2-3; TRBD2 matches at 9 bases. V was clipped by 3 bases and J by 0 bases; unmatched bases: 2. Germline V gene data show CDR1 as SGDLS and CDR2 as YYNGEE. The CDR3 is 15 residues long. This CDR3 reads CASSASGKSTDTQYF. As DNA, the CDR3 is TGTGCCAGCAGCGCTAGCGGGAAGAGCACAGATACGCAGTATTTT.

DNA of the CDR3: TGCGCCAGCAGCTTCCTACTAATACAGGAGGACACTGAAGCTTTCTTT. The encoded protein is CASSFLLIQEDTEAFF. The gene calls are TRBV5-1 and TRBJ1-1, with a possible D match to TRBD1 (5 bases). Germline-derived CDR1 and CDR2 are SGHRS and YFSETQ. V shed 2 bases and J shed 3 bases, with 17 bases lying between them. The CDR3 runs to 16 residues.

The V and J genes are TRBV9 and TRBJ2-6, with D unclear. The ends were cut back, 4 bases at V and 4 bases at J, with 9 bases in the middle. Germline V gene sequence: CDR1 SGDLS, CDR2 YYNGEE. CDR3 length: 14 amino acids. CDR3 in DNA: TGTGCCAGCAGCTCCGGCTCGGGGGCCAACGTCCTGACTTTC. Its protein product is CASSSGSGANVLTF.

The gene calls are TRBV30 and TRBJ2-1; 7 bases line up with TRBD1. V was pared by 7 bases and J by 9 bases, with 12 bases of the junction left unmatched. The CDR3 totals 13 residues. Germline assignment: CDR1 GTSNPN and CDR2 SVGIG (reference sequence). Here the CDR3 DNA reads TGTGCCTTAACGAGGGGGCTCGCAGGTGAGCAGTTCTTC. It encodes CALTRGLAGEQFF.

This chain joins TRBV29-1 and TRBJ1-2; 7 nucleotides align to TRBD1. This CDR3 contains 14 residues. Per germline, CDR1 SQVTM and CDR2 ANQGSEA. V was pared by 4 bases and J by 4 bases, with 9 bases of the junction left unmatched. CDR3 protein: CSVGRDREFYGYTF. CDR3 in DNA: TGCAGCGTTGGACGAGACAGGGAGTTCTATGGCTACACCTTC.

This clone showed up just once. The same CDR3 can be traced to other DNA sequences in this sample. J is TRBJ1-4 and V is TRBV7-9, with a tentative D call TRBD1 (5 bases). CDR3 length equals 14 residues. Trimming left V 1 base short and J 6 bases short, with 9 bases between. Per germline, CDR1 SEHNR and CDR2 FQNEAQ (reference sequence). The CDR3 sequence is CASSLGGADEKLFF. The CDR3 nucleotides read TGTGCCAGCAGCTTAGGGGGCGCGGATGAAAAACTGTTTTTT. The whole variable domain, remainder taken from reference TRBV7-9 and TRBJ1-4, is DTGVSQNPRHKITKRGQNVTFRCDPISEHNRLYWYRQTLGQGPEFLTYFQNEAQLEKSRLLSDRFSAERPKGSFSTLEIQRTEQGDSAMYLCASSLGGADEKLFFGSGTQLSVL.

The chain links TRBV5-1 to TRBJ2-2, with D possibly TRBD2 on 6 matching bases. The germline V gene has CDR1 SGHRS and CDR2 YFSETQ. Trimming pared 6 bases from V and 6 bases from J, leaving 21 bases between. The length of the CDR3 is 16 residues. CDR3 in DNA: TGCGCCAGCACGGACTACTCCTCCGTGAAGGCCGGGGAGCTGTTTTTT. It yields the protein CASTDYSSVKAGELFF.

This chain links TRBV7-8 with TRBJ1-2; D unresolved. Trimming removed 4 bases at V and 8 bases at J, with 26 bases between. This CDR3 contains 17 residues. Looked up from germline, CDR1 is SGHVS and CDR2 is FQNEAQ. CDR3 bases: TGTGCCAGCAGCTCTATGGGTCGTACAGATCTTGCTGGGGGCTACACCTTC. Amino acid sequence: CASSSMGRTDLAGGYTF.

This chain uses TRBV19 with TRBJ1-2; D call uncertain. CDR1 and CDR2 (germline): LNHDA, SQIVND (reference sequence). Trimming shortened V by 10 bases and J by 5 bases, and 17 bases separated the two germline ends. The CDR3 has 13 residues. The CDR3 is CATSDYRTYGYTF. The CDR3 coding sequence is TGTGCCACTTCGGACTATCGAACTTATGGCTACACCTTC. Looking up the rest from reference TRBV19 and TRBJ1-2 gives the full variable domain: DGGITQSPKYLFRKEGQNVTLSCEQNLNHDAMYWYRQDPGQGLRLIYYSQIVNDFQKGDIAEGYSVSREKKESFPLTVTSAQKNPTAFYLCATSDYRTYGYTFGSGTRLTVV.